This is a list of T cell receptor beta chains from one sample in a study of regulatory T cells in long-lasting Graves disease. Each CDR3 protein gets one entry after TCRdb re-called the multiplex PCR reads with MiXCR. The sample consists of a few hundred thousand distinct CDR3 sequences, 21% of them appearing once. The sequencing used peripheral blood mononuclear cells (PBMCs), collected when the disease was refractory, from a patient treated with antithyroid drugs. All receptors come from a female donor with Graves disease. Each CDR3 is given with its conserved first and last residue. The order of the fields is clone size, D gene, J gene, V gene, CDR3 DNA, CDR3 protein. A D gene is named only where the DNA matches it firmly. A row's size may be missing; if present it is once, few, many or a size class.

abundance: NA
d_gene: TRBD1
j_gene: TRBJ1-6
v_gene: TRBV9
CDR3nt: TGTGCCAGCAGCAGGTCCGGGACAGGGGTCCAACTCCTCCACTTT
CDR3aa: CASSRSGTGVQLLHF

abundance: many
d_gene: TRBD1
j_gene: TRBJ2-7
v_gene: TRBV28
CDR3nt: TGTGCCAGCAGTTCTTCCCGACAGGGAGTAACCTACGAGCAGTACTTC
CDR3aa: CASSSSRQGVTYEQYF

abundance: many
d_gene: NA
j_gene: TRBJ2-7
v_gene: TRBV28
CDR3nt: TGTGCCAGCAGGCGCTCGGGGGATCTCTACGAGCAGTACTTC
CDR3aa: CASRRSGDLYEQYF

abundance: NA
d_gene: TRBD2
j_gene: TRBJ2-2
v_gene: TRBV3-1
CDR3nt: TGTGCCAGCAGCCTCCGACTAGCGGGAGAAATCGGGGAGCTGTTTTTT
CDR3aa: CASSLRLAGEIGELFF

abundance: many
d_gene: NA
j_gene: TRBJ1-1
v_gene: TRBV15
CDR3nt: TGTGCCACCAGCAAGACTACTGAAGCTTTCTTT
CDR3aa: CATSKTTEAFF

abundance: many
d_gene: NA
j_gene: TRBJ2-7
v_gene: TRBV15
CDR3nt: TGTGCCACCAGCACTCCCCTGACTCCCGAAATGAGAGGGGACCACTACGAGCAGTACTTC
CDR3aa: CATSTPLTPEMRGDHYEQYF

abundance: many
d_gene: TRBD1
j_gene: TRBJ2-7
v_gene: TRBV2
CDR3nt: TGTGCCAGCAATATACCAGGGGGTTCCTACGAGCAGTACTTC
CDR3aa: CASNIPGGSYEQYF

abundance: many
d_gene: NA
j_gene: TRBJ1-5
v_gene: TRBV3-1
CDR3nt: TGTGCCAGCAGCCAAGATACAGGCAATCAGCCCCAGCATTTT
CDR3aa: CASSQDTGNQPQHF

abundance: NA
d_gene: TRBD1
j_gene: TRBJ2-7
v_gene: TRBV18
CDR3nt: TGTGCCAGCTCACAAAGCCGGGACAGGGGGTTCTACGAGCAGTACTTC
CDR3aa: CASSQSRDRGFYEQYF

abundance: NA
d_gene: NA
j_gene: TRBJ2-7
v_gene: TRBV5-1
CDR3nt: TGCGCCAGCGCGGACGGCTACGAGCAGTACTTC
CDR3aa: CASADGYEQYF

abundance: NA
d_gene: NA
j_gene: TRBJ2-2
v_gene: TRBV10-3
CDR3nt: TGTGCCATCAGCGCAGGACCCCCTTCCAGTGGGGAGCTGTTTTTT
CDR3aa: CAISAGPPSSGELFF

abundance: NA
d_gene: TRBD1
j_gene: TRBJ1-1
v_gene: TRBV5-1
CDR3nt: TGCGCCAGCAGCCAGGGAACGGGACAGACTGAAGCTTTCTTT
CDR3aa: CASSQGTGQTEAFF

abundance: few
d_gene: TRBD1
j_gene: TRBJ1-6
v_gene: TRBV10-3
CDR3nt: TGTGCCATCAGTACCAAAGGACAGGGAGGTTCACCCCTCCACTTT
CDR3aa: CAISTKGQGGSPLHF

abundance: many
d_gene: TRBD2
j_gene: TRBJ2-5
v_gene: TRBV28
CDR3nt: TGTGCCAGCAGTTTTAGTAGCGGGAGCCCCCAAGAGACCCAGTACTTC
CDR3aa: CASSFSSGSPQETQYF

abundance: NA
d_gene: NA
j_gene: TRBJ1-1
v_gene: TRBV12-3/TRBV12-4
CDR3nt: TGTGCCAGCAGAGTTACAGGATCCATGAACACTGAAGCTTTCTTT
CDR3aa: CASRVTGSMNTEAFF

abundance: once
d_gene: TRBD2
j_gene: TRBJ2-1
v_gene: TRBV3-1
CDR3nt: TGTGCCAGCAGCCAGCCCGGACTAGCTTGGCAGTTCTTC
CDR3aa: CASSQPGLAWQFF

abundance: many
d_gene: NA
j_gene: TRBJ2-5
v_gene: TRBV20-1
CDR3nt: TGCAGTGCTAGAGGGGCGGATCAAGAGACCCAGTACTTC
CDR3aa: CSARGADQETQYF

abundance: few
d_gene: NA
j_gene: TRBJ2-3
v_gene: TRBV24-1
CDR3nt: TGTGCCACCAGTGGCTCGGGAGCGAGCAGCACAGATACGCAGTATTTT
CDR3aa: CATSGSGASSTDTQYF

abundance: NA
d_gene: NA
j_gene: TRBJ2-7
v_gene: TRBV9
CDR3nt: TGTGCCAGCAGCGTAGGAACGGGGCTCGACGAGCAGTACTTC
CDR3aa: CASSVGTGLDEQYF

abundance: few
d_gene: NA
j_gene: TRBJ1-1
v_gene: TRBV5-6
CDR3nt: TGTGCCAGCAGCCCGCCGGCAGGGGACCGGACTGAAGCTTTCTTT
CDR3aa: CASSPPAGDRTEAFF

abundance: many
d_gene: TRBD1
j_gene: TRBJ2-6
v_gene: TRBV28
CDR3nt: TGTGCCACAGAGACAGGGATAAGCTCTGGGGCCAACGTCCTGACTTTC
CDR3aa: CATETGISSGANVLTF

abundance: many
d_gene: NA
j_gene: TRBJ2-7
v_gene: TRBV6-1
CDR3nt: TGTGCCAGCAGCGCGCGGGGACAGTTAAGCTCCTACGAGCAGTACTTC
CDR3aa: CASSARGQLSSYEQYF

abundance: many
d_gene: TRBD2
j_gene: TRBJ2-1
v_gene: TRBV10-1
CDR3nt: TGCGCCAGCAGTGAGTCGCCTAGCGGGAGTGATGAGCAGTTCTTC
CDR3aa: CASSESPSGSDEQFF

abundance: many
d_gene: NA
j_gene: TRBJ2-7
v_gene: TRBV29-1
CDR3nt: TGCAGCGCTGGGACACCACCCGATGAGCAGTACTTC
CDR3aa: CSAGTPPDEQYF

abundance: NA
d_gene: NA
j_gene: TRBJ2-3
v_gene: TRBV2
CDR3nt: TGTGCCAGCAGTGCAGCCAGGGTAGGCACAGATACGCAGTATTTT
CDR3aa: CASSAARVGTDTQYF

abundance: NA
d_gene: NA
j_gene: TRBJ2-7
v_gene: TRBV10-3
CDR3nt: TGTGCCATCAGGGACCCCTACGAGCAGTACTTC
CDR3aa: CAIRDPYEQYF

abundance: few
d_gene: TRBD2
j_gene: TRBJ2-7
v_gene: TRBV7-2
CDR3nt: TGTGCCAGCAGCTTAGGTTTAGCGGGAGGGCCCCAGTACTTC
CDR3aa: CASSLGLAGGPQYF

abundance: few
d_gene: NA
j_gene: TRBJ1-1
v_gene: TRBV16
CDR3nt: TGTGCCAGCAGCCAATCGGCCCTGAACACTGAAGCTTTCTTT
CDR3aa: CASSQSALNTEAFF

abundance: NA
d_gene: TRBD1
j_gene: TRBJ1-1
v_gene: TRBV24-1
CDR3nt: TGTGCCACCAGTGGAGAGACAGGGGCCGGTGGTGAAGCTTTCTTT
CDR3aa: CATSGETGAGGEAFF

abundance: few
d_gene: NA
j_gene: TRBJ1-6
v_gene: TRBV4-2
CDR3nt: TGTGCCAGCAGCCAAGAGGTCCCCTATAATTCACCCCTCCACTTT
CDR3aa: CASSQEVPYNSPLHF

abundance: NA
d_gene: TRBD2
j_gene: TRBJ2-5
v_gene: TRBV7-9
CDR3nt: TGTGCCAGCAGCCGTCGGGGGGGTCAAGAGACCCAGTACTTC
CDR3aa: CASSRRGGQETQYF

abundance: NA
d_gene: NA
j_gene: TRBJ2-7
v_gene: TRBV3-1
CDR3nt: TGTGCCAGCAGCCAGGCGACGGCCTCGGAGCGGTACTTC
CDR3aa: CASSQATASERYF

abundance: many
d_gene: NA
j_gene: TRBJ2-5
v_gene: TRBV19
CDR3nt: TGTGCCAGTAGTAACAAGCTATCAGAGACCCAGTACTTC
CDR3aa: CASSNKLSETQYF

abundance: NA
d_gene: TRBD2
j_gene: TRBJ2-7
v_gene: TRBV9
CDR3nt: TGTGCCAGCAGCACGCGCCCGGGTAGCGGGAGGGCCTACGAGCAGTACTTC
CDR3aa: CASSTRPGSGRAYEQYF

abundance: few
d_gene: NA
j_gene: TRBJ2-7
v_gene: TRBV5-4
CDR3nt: TGTGCCAGCAGGCCGGACCATGGCTTGGAGCAGTACTTC
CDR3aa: CASRPDHGLEQYF